A single sample gave rise to the 29 T cell receptor beta chains below, sequenced in a study of T cell responses to AZD1222 COVID-19 vaccine. Sequencing used immunoSEQ multiplex PCR; TCRdb keeps in-frame clones, though not all of them. This table holds approximately 210,000 clones, roughly 92% found once. The sample consisted of peripheral blood, taken 28 days after the second AZD1222 dose. The origin of the receptors is an adult who received the AZD1222 COVID-19 vaccine.

The chain combines TRBV7-3 with TRBJ2-1, with D possibly being TRBD2 (6 bases). The V gene's germline CDR1 is SGHTA and CDR2 FQGTGA. The CDR3 length is 15 residues. V gave up 5 bases and J gave up 1 base, with 12 bases separating them. The CDR3, as DNA: TGTGCCAGCAGCCCGAGGCGGGGTTCCTACAATGAGCAGTTCTTC. Translation gives CASSPRRGSYNEQFF.

V usage is TRBV10-3 and J usage is TRBJ2-5, with unresolved D. CDR1 is ENHRY, CDR2 SYGVKD, per germline. The V end lost 3 bases, the J end lost 2 bases, and 7 bases lay between the germline ends. The CDR3 is made up of 13 amino acids. The CDR3 spells CAISDVYQETQYF. The DNA of the CDR3 is TGTGCCATCAGTGATGTGTATCAAGAGACCCAGTACTTC.

V is TRBV27 and J is TRBJ1-5; a possible D gene is TRBD1 (6 bases). Trimming left V 5 bases short and J 3 bases short, with 14 bases between. The CDR3 sequence is 15 residues long. The germline V gene has CDR1 MNHEY and CDR2 SMNVEV (reference sequence). This CDR3 reads CASSTSRGLNQPQHF. Written as DNA, the CDR3 is TGTGCCAGCAGTACCAGCAGGGGTCTCAATCAGCCCCAGCATTTT.

The J gene is TRBJ2-2, the V gene TRBV11-1; D may correspond to TRBD1 or TRBD2 (5 bases each). The CDR3 length is 13 residues. CDR1 and CDR2 (germline): SGHAT, FQDESV (reference sequence). Trimming shortened V by 2 bases and J by 6 bases, and 7 bases separated the two germline ends. The CDR3: CASSLRGSGELFF. CDR3 sequence (DNA): TGTGCCAGCAGCTTACGGGGCTCCGGGGAGCTGTTTTTT.

The chain uses TRBV19 and TRBJ1-1; D is uncertain. The V end was cut by 11 bases, the J end by 3 bases, with 25 bases between. Germline values: CDR1 LNHDA, CDR2 SQIVND (reference sequence). The CDR3 is 16 amino acids. Written as DNA, the CDR3 is TGTGCCGTGGGAGGCAGAGGCCTAATCTGGGACACTGAAGCTTTCTTT. Translated: CAVGGRGLIWDTEAFF.

The chain employs TRBV6-2 or TRBV6-3 and TRBJ1-3, with D possibly matching TRBD1 (5 bases). The V end lost 5 bases, the J end lost 5 bases, and 7 bases lay between the germline ends. The CDR3 totals 12 residues. Per germline, CDR1 MNHEY and CDR2 SVGEGT. CDR3 residues: CASSRGRNTIYF. The CDR3 DNA reads TGTGCCAGCAGTCGGGGCCGAAACACCATATATTTT.

The chain joins TRBV6-2 or TRBV6-3 to TRBJ2-7, with 8 bases identical to TRBD1. V was pared by 0 bases and J by 0 bases, with 4 bases of the junction left unmatched. The CDR3 contains 16 residues. CDR1 is MNHEY, CDR2 SVGEGT, per germline. The CDR3, as DNA: TGTGCCAGCAGTTACTCGAGAGACAGGGGCTCCTACGAGCAGTACTTC. Its protein is CASSYSRDRGSYEQYF.

The DNA of the CDR3 is TGTGCCAGCTCATTGAAAGGACTGGATTCACCCCTCCACTTT. It is translated as CASSLKGLDSPLHF. V is TRBV18 and J is TRBJ1-6; no definite D call. Germline CDR1 reads KGHSH; CDR2 reads LQKENI. This CDR3 comprises 14 residues. The V and J ends lost 5 bases and 8 bases respectively, with 13 bases between them.

V gene TRBV11-3 combines with J gene TRBJ1-2, with a tentative D call TRBD1 (5 bases). Germline V gene sequence: CDR1 SGHNT, CDR2 YENEEA. With 5 bases removed from V and 8 bases from J, the gap between germline ends came to 15 bases. CDR3 length: 13 amino acids. CDR3 sequence reads: CASSPLVGVGYTF. The CDR3 bases are TGTGCCAGCAGCCCCCTTGTGGGGGTGGGCTACACCTTC.

J is TRBJ2-5 and V is TRBV19, with a weak D call TRBD1 (7 bases). V was pared by 1 base and J by 7 bases, with 13 bases between. CDR3 length: 14 residues. CDR1 is LNHDA, CDR2 SQIVND, per germline (reference sequence). The CDR3 DNA reads as TGTGCCAGTAGTATAGGGAGGGCAGGGGGGACCCAGTACTTC. This translates into CASSIGRAGGTQYF.

This sequence joins TRBV7-2 and TRBJ2-3, with TRBD1 identical over 9 bases. The CDR3 runs 15 residues. Germline CDR1 is SGHTA and CDR2 is FQGNSA. Trimming cost V 1 base and J 3 bases; bases outside gene matches: 2. The CDR3 region has the DNA TGTGCCAGCAGCTTAGTACAGGGGGCAACAGATACGCAGTATTTT. Translating it yields CASSLVQGATDTQYF. Filled out from reference TRBV7-2 and TRBJ2-3, the complete variable domain reads GAGVSQSPSNKVTEKGKDVELRCDPISGHTALYWYRQSLGQGLEFLIYFQGNSAPDKSGLPSDRFSAERTGGSVSTLTIQRTQQEDSAVYLCASSLVQGATDTQYFGPGTRLTVL.

This chain joins TRBV28 and TRBJ1-1, with TRBD1 as a possible D gene (5 bases). The CDR3 runs 17 residues. CDR1 MDHEN and CDR2 SYDVKM come from the germline V gene. Trimming cost V 6 bases and J 0 bases, with 20 bases left between them. The CDR3 nucleotides are TGTGCCAGCAGCACAGGCCCTGACGGAAGAATGAACACTGAAGCTTTCTTT. This gives the protein CASSTGPDGRMNTEAFF.

This chain links TRBV3-1 (or the pseudogene TRBV3-2) with TRBJ1-3; a weak D match, TRBD1 (6 bases). Germline V gives CDR1 LGHDT, CDR2 YNNKEL (reference sequence). The CDR3 is 18 amino acids. The germline V and J ends were trimmed by 0 bases and 2 bases, with 17 bases remaining between them. The CDR3 DNA reads TGTGCCAGCAGCCAAGATCAGGGGAAATACGGTACTGGAAACACCATATATTTT. Encoded protein: CASSQDQGKYGTGNTIYF.

Concerning this clone: Other DNA sequences in the same sample also yield this CDR3. The chain couples TRBV30 to TRBJ1-4; D uncertain. The V and J ends lost 1 base and 8 bases respectively, with 2 bases between them. The CDR3 covers 10 residues. The germline CDR1 and CDR2 sequences are GTSNPN and SVGIG (reference sequence). For the CDR3, the DNA is TGTGCCTGGAGTGGGGAAAAACTGTTTTTT. This codes for CAWSGEKLFF.

The chain uses TRBV24-1 and TRBJ2-1, with 14 bases identical to TRBD2. The germline CDR1 and CDR2 sequences are KGHDR and SFDVKD. This CDR3 contains 20 residues. V was pared by 4 bases and J by 4 bases, with 14 bases of the junction left unmatched. This CDR3 reads CATSDPGLAGGVMGYNEQFF. As DNA, the CDR3 is TGTGCCACCAGTGACCCCGGACTAGCGGGAGGAGTAATGGGGTACAATGAGCAGTTCTTC.

This chain connects TRBV3-1 (or the pseudogene TRBV3-2) to TRBJ2-7, with TRBD2 matching over 10 bases. CDR3 length: 17 amino acids. After removal of 4 bases from V and 3 bases from J, the junction contained 12 bases not matched to a gene. Germline V lookup: CDR1 LGHDT, CDR2 YNNKEL (reference sequence). CDR3 region: CASSPPREREGLYEQYF. The DNA for the CDR3 is TGTGCCAGCAGCCCGCCCCGGGAGCGGGAGGGCCTCTACGAGCAGTACTTC.

V is TRBV25-1 and J is TRBJ1-4; D is undetermined. CDR1 MGHDK and CDR2 SYGVNS come from the germline V gene. The length of the CDR3 is 16 residues. Trimming removed 6 bases from V and 4 bases from J, with 18 bases in between. CDR3 coding DNA: TGTGCCAGCAGCGAAACGGGTCGAGGGATTAATGAAAAACTGTTTTTT. It is translated as CASSETGRGINEKLFF. The full variable domain, rest sourced from reference TRBV25-1 and TRBJ1-4, is EADIYQTPRYLVIGTGKKITLECSQTMGHDKMYWYQQDPGMELHLIHYSYGVNSTEKGDLSSESTVSRIRTEHFPLTLESARPSHTSQYLCASSETGRGINEKLFFGSGTQLSVL.

This rearrangement joins TRBV28 to TRBJ2-1; TRBD2 matches 11 bases. This CDR3 has 17 amino acids. The germline V gene encodes CDR1 MDHEN and CDR2 SYDVKM. V lost 7 bases to trimming and J lost 3 bases; unmatched junction nucleotides: 11. The CDR3 region is CASTGPLAGVGYNEQFF. The CDR3 DNA reads as TGTGCCAGCACCGGGCCACTAGCGGGAGTCGGCTACAATGAGCAGTTCTTC. Supplemented by reference TRBV28 and TRBJ2-1, the full variable domain reads DVKVTQSSRYLVKRTGEKVFLECVQDMDHENMFWYRQDPGLGLRLIYFSYDVKMKEKGDIPEGYSVSREKKERFSLILESASTNQTSMYLCASTGPLAGVGYNEQFFGPGTRLTVL.

This chain's CDR3 is CASSSRRLAGRYEQYF. In DNA form, the CDR3 reads TGTGCCAGCAGCTCCCGCCGACTAGCGGGTAGGTACGAGCAGTACTTC. The V call is TRBV7-8, the J call TRBJ2-7, with 10 bases aligning to TRBD2. The V segment lost 4 bases and the J segment 4 bases; nucleotides outside the gene matches: 10. Per the germline V gene, CDR1 is SGHVS and CDR2 is FQNEAQ. The CDR3 contains 16 residues.

This chain uses TRBV24-1 with TRBJ2-7, with no clear D. The CDR3 is made up of 12 amino acids. The ends were cut back, 1 base at V and 9 bases at J, with 9 bases in the middle. The germline V gene has CDR1 KGHDR and CDR2 SFDVKD. The CDR3 coding sequence is TGTGCCACCAGTGATTTCCAGTTGGTGCAGTACTTC. As protein: CATSDFQLVQYF.

This chain joins TRBV4-2 and TRBJ1-4; unclear D gene. V was clipped by 0 bases and J by 0 bases, with 5 bases between them. Germline lookup yields CDR1 LGHNA and CDR2 YNFKEQ. The CDR3 is 15 residues long. The CDR3 nucleotides read TGTGCCAGCAGCCAAGAGGAAGCAACTAATGAAAAACTGTTTTTT. Amino acid sequence: CASSQEEATNEKLFF.

The chain has TRBV5-1 and TRBJ2-2; D unclear. V shed 3 bases and J shed 5 bases, with 8 bases lying between them. The germline V gene encodes CDR1 SGHRS and CDR2 YFSETQ. The CDR3 contains 13 residues. The chain's CDR3 is CASSSGVTGELFF. The CDR3 DNA reads as TGCGCCAGCAGCTCCGGTGTAACCGGGGAGCTGTTTTTT. The full variable domain, with the rest looked up from reference TRBV5-1 and TRBJ2-2, is KAGVTQTPRYLIKTRGQQVTLSCSPISGHRSVSWYQQTPGQGLQFLFEYFSETQRNKGNFPGRFSGRQFSNSRSEMNVSTLELGDSALYLCASSSGVTGELFFGEGSRLTVL.

This clone was seen a single time. The V call is TRBV6-2 or TRBV6-3, the J call TRBJ2-7; 10 bases match TRBD2. In germline, CDR1 is MNHEY, CDR2 SVGEGT. The CDR3 is 13 residues long. V lost 5 bases and J lost 3; bases outside the gene matches: 1. The CDR3 coding sequence is TGTGCCAGCAGTCGGACTAGCGGCTACGAGCAGTACTTC. It specifies CASSRTSGYEQYF.

The chain couples TRBV28 to TRBJ1-6; TRBD1 is a possible D gene (5 bases). The germline V gene has CDR1 MDHEN and CDR2 SYDVKM. This CDR3 has 15 amino acids. Trimming left V 7 bases short and J 10 bases short, with 20 bases between. Written as DNA, the CDR3 is TGTGCCAGCACCCGTGAAACAGGATCCCTATCACCCCTCCACTTT. Its translation: CASTRETGSLSPLHF.

This clone was detected only a few times. V and J are TRBV7-9 and TRBJ2-7; TRBD1 matches 7 bases. The trim removed 5 bases at V and 4 bases at J, leaving 11 bases unmatched. Per germline, CDR1 SEHNR and CDR2 FQNEAQ (reference sequence). The CDR3 totals 15 residues. The CDR3 region is CASSPTGQALYEQYF. CDR3 nucleotides: TGTGCCAGCAGCCCAACCGGACAGGCTTTATACGAGCAGTACTTC.

The V call is TRBV30, the J call TRBJ2-1; TRBD2 matches 9 bases. The V gene end was trimmed by 7 bases and the J gene end by 4 bases; junction bases not matched to a gene: 5. Germline V gene sequence: CDR1 GTSNPN, CDR2 SVGIG (reference sequence). This CDR3 spans 13 amino acids. CDR3 amino acids: CAYLAGLYNEQFF. CDR3 nucleotides: TGTGCCTACCTAGCGGGATTGTACAATGAGCAGTTCTTC.

The chain links TRBV11-1 to TRBJ2-3, with 12 bases fitting TRBD2. The junction had 2 bases not matched to a gene; V was cut back by 2 bases and J by 5 bases. The CDR3 is made up of 15 amino acids. Per germline, CDR1 SGHAT and CDR2 FQDESV (reference sequence). The CDR3 region is CASSLSGLAGDTQYF. The CDR3 nucleotides are TGTGCCAGCAGCTTATCGGGACTAGCGGGAGATACGCAGTATTTT.

The V gene is TRBV15, the J gene TRBJ1-4, with D possibly being TRBD1 (5 bases). Trimming stripped 3 bases from V and 8 bases from J, with 13 bases between. The CDR3 is 14 residues long. CDR1 is LNHNV, CDR2 YYDKDF, per germline (reference sequence). The CDR3 spells CATSRGGTLEKLFF. CDR3 bases: TGTGCCACCAGCAGGGGCGGGACGTTAGAAAAACTGTTTTTT.

The CDR3 loop is CASRRTGASYEQYF. CDR3 sequence (DNA): TGCGCCAGCAGGAGGACAGGGGCCTCCTACGAGCAGTACTTC. The rearrangement joins TRBV10-2 to TRBJ2-7, with 9 bases identical to TRBD1. The CDR3 contains 14 residues. Germline assignment: CDR1 WSHSY and CDR2 SAAADI. The V and J ends lost 6 bases and 0 bases, in that order; junction bases with no gene match: 3.